The next 8 T cell receptor beta chains were all read from a single sample in a study of blood T cell repertoires in COVID-19. Profiled with immunoSEQ multiplex PCR; TCRdb holds only in-frame clones, not every one. This sample carries approximately 22,000 clones, more than 75% of them seen once, and the ten largest clones take about 8.6%. Input material: peripheral blood. Receptors were obtained from a human donor in a cohort sampled during active COVID-19.

V usage is TRBV7-3 and J usage is TRBJ2-7; weak D call: TRBD2 (6 bases). The CDR3 runs to 13 residues. The V and J ends lost 6 bases and 3 bases respectively, with 12 bases between them. Germline loops: CDR1 SGHTA, CDR2 FQGTGA. As DNA, the CDR3 is TGTGCCAGCAGTCGAGGCGGGGACTACGAGCAGTACTTC. Amino acids: CASSRGGDYEQYF.

This rearrangement joins TRBV3-1 (or the pseudogene TRBV3-2) to TRBJ2-1; TRBD2 aligns across 7 bases. V dropped 5 bases and J dropped 15; count of bases not matched to a gene: 13. CDR3 length: 13 amino acids. In germline, CDR1 is LGHDT, CDR2 YNNKEL (reference sequence). CDR3 sequence (DNA): TGTGCCAGCAGCTCAACGCGAGCGGGGATTCGGTTCTTC. This translates into CASSSTRAGIRFF.

This clone was seen only a few times. The chain is built from TRBV27 and TRBJ2-7, with D possibly being TRBD2 (6 bases). This CDR3 comprises 15 residues. Germline values: CDR1 MNHEY, CDR2 SMNVEV (reference sequence). Trimming removed 2 bases from V and 2 bases from J, with 13 bases in between. CDR3 DNA sequence: TGTGCCAGCAGTTTAGGAGCGGGCCTCACCTACGAGCAGTACTTC. Protein product: CASSLGAGLTYEQYF.

V is TRBV9 and J is TRBJ2-1; TRBD2 matches 13 bases. CDR1 and CDR2 from the germline V gene are SGDLS and YYNGEE. CDR3 length: 16 amino acids. Germline trimming cut 0 bases from V and 8 bases from J; bases unmatched to any gene: 5. CDR3 amino acids: CASSVAGLAGDHEQFF. The CDR3 DNA is TGTGCCAGCAGCGTAGCCGGACTAGCGGGAGATCATGAGCAGTTCTTC. The whole variable domain, remainder taken from reference TRBV9 and TRBJ2-1, is DSGVTQTPKHLITATGQRVTLRCSPRSGDLSVYWYQQSLDQGLQFLIQYYNGEERAKGNILERFSAQQFPDLHSELNLSSLELGDSALYFCASSVAGLAGDHEQFFGPGTRLTVL.

The chain uses TRBV6-6 and TRBJ1-3; 10 bases map to TRBD1. With V trimmed by 6 bases and J by 1 base, 0 bases remained unmatched. The CDR3 sequence is 14 residues long. The germline V gene has CDR1 MNHNY and CDR2 SVGAGI (reference sequence). The CDR3: CASRGQGSGNTIYF. The CDR3 DNA reads as TGTGCCAGCAGGGGACAGGGGTCTGGAAACACCATATATTTT.

The chain recombines TRBV7-6 with TRBJ2-3; D is undetermined. V lost 5 bases and J lost 5, with 5 bases in between. There are 11 residues in the CDR3. CDR1 and CDR2 (germline): SGHVS, FNYEAQ. The CDR3 spells CASSHRDTQYF. The CDR3 nucleotides are TGTGCCAGCAGCCACAGAGATACGCAGTATTTT. Based on the CDR3 plus reference TRBV7-6 and TRBJ2-3, the full variable domain is GAGVSQSPRYKVTKRGQDVALRCDPISGHVSLYWYRQALGQGPEFLTYFNYEAQQDKSGLPNDRFSAERPEGSISTLTIQRTEQRDSAMYRCASSHRDTQYFGPGTRLTVL.

This clone was seen just once. This chain uses TRBV25-1 with TRBJ1-6; D perhaps matches TRBD1 (5 bases). Germline CDR1 MGHDK, CDR2 SYGVNS. The CDR3 consists of 15 residues. V was trimmed by 5 bases and J by 6 bases, leaving 14 bases between them. The CDR3 DNA reads as TGTGCCAGCAGTACCAGGGTTTCCCTTAATTCACCCCTCCACTTT. Translated: CASSTRVSLNSPLHF.

The rearrangement joins TRBV4-2 to TRBJ2-3, with TRBD2 matching 8 bases. The V gene end was trimmed by 0 bases and the J gene end by 4 bases; junction bases not matched to a gene: 9. CDR1 and CDR2 (germline): LGHNA, YNFKEQ. The CDR3 sequence is 17 residues long. Here the CDR3 DNA reads TGTGCCAGCAGCCAAGATCTTCCGGGGGGGCCTGCAGATACGCAGTATTTT. This codes for CASSQDLPGGPADTQYF.